These T cell receptor beta chains were read from a single sample in a study of cytomegalovirus exposure and HLA in healthy donors. The method was immunoSEQ multiplex PCR; TCRdb's version includes in-frame clones alone and lacks a portion of them. The sample holds 150,000 or so clones, approximately 79% seen once. The source material was PBMCs. The receptor set was obtained from a woman between 45 and 60 years old in good health and CMV-seropositive. CDR3s include the opening cysteine and the closing phenylalanine or tryptophan. Each record gives: V gene, clone size, J gene, D gene, CDR3 DNA, CDR3 protein. A D gene is named only where the DNA matches it firmly. The size field is filled for only some rows; it gives once, few, many or a size class.

v_call: TRBV5-1; clone_size: .; j_call: TRBJ2-7; d_call: TRBD1; cdr3_nt: TGCGCCAGCAGCTGGACAGGGGGTTACGAGCAGTACTTC; cdr3_aa: CASSWTGGYEQYF
v_call: TRBV10-3; clone_size: once; j_call: TRBJ2-7; d_call: .; cdr3_nt: TGTGCCGCCCAAGACGGGGACGAGCAGTACTTC; cdr3_aa: CAAQDGDEQYF
v_call: TRBV7-9; clone_size: .; j_call: TRBJ1-1; d_call: .; cdr3_nt: TGTGCCAGCAGCTTAGGGACTTCGTTTAACACTGAAGCTTTCTTT; cdr3_aa: CASSLGTSFNTEAFF
v_call: TRBV5-1; clone_size: .; j_call: TRBJ2-7; d_call: TRBD1; cdr3_nt: TGCGCCAGCAGCTGGGGGGACAGGGTTTTGTACGAGCAGTACTTC; cdr3_aa: CASSWGDRVLYEQYF
v_call: TRBV6-5; clone_size: once; j_call: TRBJ2-7; d_call: .; cdr3_nt: TGTGCCAGCAGTTCCGGGAGAACGAAGGCCGAGCAGTACTTC; cdr3_aa: CASSSGRTKAEQYF
v_call: TRBV7-3; clone_size: .; j_call: TRBJ1-6; d_call: TRBD1; cdr3_nt: TGTGCCAGCAGCCTTACAGGGGGTCCCCTCCACTTT; cdr3_aa: CASSLTGGPLHF
v_call: TRBV6-5; clone_size: .; j_call: TRBJ2-7; d_call: .; cdr3_nt: TGTGCCAGCAGTACCGGGTCCCGGGATTACGAGCAGTACTTC; cdr3_aa: CASSTGSRDYEQYF
v_call: TRBV7-9; clone_size: .; j_call: TRBJ2-2; d_call: .; cdr3_nt: TGTGCCAGCAGCTTAAAGGGGAAGGACACCGGGGAGCTGTTTTTT; cdr3_aa: CASSLKGKDTGELFF
v_call: TRBV5-4; clone_size: .; j_call: TRBJ2-3; d_call: .; cdr3_nt: TGTGCCAGCAGCTTGGAGGGTGGGGGGGCTGTGGGTACGCAGTATTTT; cdr3_aa: CASSLEGGGAVGTQYF
v_call: TRBV28; clone_size: .; j_call: TRBJ1-5; d_call: .; cdr3_nt: TGTGCCAGCAGGATACCAGGGAAAAATCAGCCCCAGCATTTT; cdr3_aa: CASRIPGKNQPQHF
v_call: TRBV19; clone_size: .; j_call: TRBJ2-1; d_call: .; cdr3_nt: TGTGCCAGTAGCAGGGCTAGCTCCTACAATGAGCAGTTCTTC; cdr3_aa: CASSRASSYNEQFF
v_call: TRBV30; clone_size: .; j_call: TRBJ2-7; d_call: .; cdr3_nt: TGTGCCCGGCGGACAGCCCAAGGGGAGCAGTACTTC; cdr3_aa: CARRTAQGEQYF
v_call: TRBV9; clone_size: .; j_call: TRBJ1-3; d_call: .; cdr3_nt: TGTGCCAGCAGCGTAGGAGGAGGAGGTGGAAACACCATATATTTT; cdr3_aa: CASSVGGGGGNTIYF
v_call: TRBV2; clone_size: .; j_call: TRBJ1-5; d_call: .; cdr3_nt: TGTGCCAGCAGTGACTATAGCAATCAGCCCCAGCATTTT; cdr3_aa: CASSDYSNQPQHF
v_call: TRBV7-2; clone_size: .; j_call: TRBJ2-3; d_call: TRBD2; cdr3_nt: TGTGCCAGCAGCCCTAGCGGGGGGCACACAGATACGCAGTATTTT; cdr3_aa: CASSPSGGHTDTQYF
v_call: TRBV7-9; clone_size: .; j_call: TRBJ1-4; d_call: TRBD1; cdr3_nt: TGTTCCCGTAAGGGGGCGCGTGCATCGGATGAAAAACTGTTTTTT; cdr3_aa: CSRKGARASDEKLFF
v_call: TRBV7-9; clone_size: .; j_call: TRBJ1-1; d_call: TRBD1; cdr3_nt: TGTGCCAGCAGCATTCGACAGGGTGGGACTGAAGCTTTCTTT; cdr3_aa: CASSIRQGGTEAFF
v_call: TRBV19; clone_size: .; j_call: TRBJ2-7; d_call: .; cdr3_nt: TGTGCCAGTAGTATTAGAGAAGCCTACGAGCAGTACTTC; cdr3_aa: CASSIREAYEQYF
v_call: TRBV29-1; clone_size: .; j_call: TRBJ2-2; d_call: TRBD2; cdr3_nt: TGCAGCGTTGGAATTGGGAGGGCCACCGGGGAGCTGTTTTTT; cdr3_aa: CSVGIGRATGELFF
v_call: TRBV7-2; clone_size: .; j_call: TRBJ2-7; d_call: TRBD1; cdr3_nt: TGTGCCAGCAGCTTATCGGGACAGGCAACCTACGAGCAGTACTTC; cdr3_aa: CASSLSGQATYEQYF
v_call: TRBV4-3; clone_size: few; j_call: TRBJ2-6; d_call: .; cdr3_nt: TGCGCCAGCAGCCATGATGAGTCTGGGGCCAACGTCCTGACTTTC; cdr3_aa: CASSHDESGANVLTF
v_call: TRBV19; clone_size: .; j_call: TRBJ2-1; d_call: TRBD2; cdr3_nt: TGTGCCAGTAGTAAGAGACTAGCGGGGGCCGTGAGCTCCTACAATGAGCAGTTCTTC; cdr3_aa: CASSKRLAGAVSSYNEQFF
v_call: TRBV7-2; clone_size: .; j_call: TRBJ1-3; d_call: TRBD1; cdr3_nt: TGTGCCAGCAGCTCCAGACAGGGGATGGGGTACACCATATATTTT; cdr3_aa: CASSSRQGMGYTIYF
v_call: TRBV27; clone_size: .; j_call: TRBJ2-7; d_call: .; cdr3_nt: TGTGCCAGCAGTTTACTAGCGCATCCCAATTACGAGCAGTACTTC; cdr3_aa: CASSLLAHPNYEQYF
v_call: TRBV10-3; clone_size: .; j_call: TRBJ2-7; d_call: .; cdr3_nt: TGTGCCATCAGTGAGGTTCTCTCCTACGAGCAGTACTTC; cdr3_aa: CAISEVLSYEQYF
v_call: TRBV7-9; clone_size: once; j_call: TRBJ1-1; d_call: TRBD1; cdr3_nt: TGTGCCAGCAGCACCCGGACAGGCCCGGTCGTCATGAACACTGAAGCTTTCTTT; cdr3_aa: CASSTRTGPVVMNTEAFF
v_call: TRBV13; clone_size: .; j_call: TRBJ2-3; d_call: .; cdr3_nt: TGTGCCAGCAGCTTAGGAGGTCCCCTAGCGAAGGATACGCAGTATTTT; cdr3_aa: CASSLGGPLAKDTQYF
v_call: TRBV9; clone_size: .; j_call: TRBJ1-2; d_call: .; cdr3_nt: TGTGCCAGCGAAGGGGTTCGCGGAGGCTACACCTTC; cdr3_aa: CASEGVRGGYTF
v_call: TRBV5-1; clone_size: .; j_call: TRBJ2-1; d_call: .; cdr3_nt: TGCGCCAGCAGCTTGTTATATAGCGGCAGGACGCATGTGCACAATGAGCAGTTCTTC; cdr3_aa: CASSLLYSGRTHVHNEQFF
v_call: TRBV7-7; clone_size: .; j_call: TRBJ2-6; d_call: .; cdr3_nt: TGTGCTAGCAGCTTAGATAACTCTGGGGCCAACGTCCTGACTTTC; cdr3_aa: CASSLDNSGANVLTF
v_call: TRBV19; clone_size: .; j_call: TRBJ1-1; d_call: TRBD1; cdr3_nt: TGTGCCAGTAATGAACTCGGAGGGGGCGCCGGGTTCAACACTGAAGCTTTCTTT; cdr3_aa: CASNELGGGAGFNTEAFF
v_call: TRBV4-3; clone_size: .; j_call: TRBJ2-1; d_call: .; cdr3_nt: TGCGCCAGCAGCCAAGAATGGGGGGGGACATATGAGCAGTTCTTC; cdr3_aa: CASSQEWGGTYEQFF
v_call: TRBV7-9; clone_size: .; j_call: TRBJ1-4; d_call: .; cdr3_nt: TGTGCCAGCAGCTGGGACCGGGGCGGGGTTAAACTGTTTTTT; cdr3_aa: CASSWDRGGVKLFF
v_call: TRBV2; clone_size: .; j_call: TRBJ2-3; d_call: .; cdr3_nt: TGTGCCAGCGGAGGGATTCGGACCCGCGATACGCAGTATTTT; cdr3_aa: CASGGIRTRDTQYF
v_call: TRBV4-3; clone_size: .; j_call: TRBJ2-3; d_call: .; cdr3_nt: TGCGCCAGCAGCCAGGCCCCCACAGATACGCAGTATTTT; cdr3_aa: CASSQAPTDTQYF
v_call: TRBV15; clone_size: once; j_call: TRBJ1-4; d_call: TRBD1; cdr3_nt: TGTGCCACCAGCAGAGCAGGGGGCGCCGAAAAACTGTTTTTT; cdr3_aa: CATSRAGGAEKLFF
v_call: TRBV18; clone_size: few; j_call: TRBJ1-1; d_call: TRBD1; cdr3_nt: TGTGCCAGCTCACTGAGACAGGGGAACACTGAAGCTTTCTTT; cdr3_aa: CASSLRQGNTEAFF
v_call: TRBV7-2; clone_size: .; j_call: TRBJ2-3; d_call: TRBD2; cdr3_nt: TGTGCCAGCAGCCGTTCTAGCGGTGGCACAGATACGCAGTATTTT; cdr3_aa: CASSRSSGGTDTQYF
v_call: TRBV5-6; clone_size: .; j_call: TRBJ1-4; d_call: .; cdr3_nt: TGTGCCAGCAGCTTGACCGGGGGAGGTGAAAAACTGTTTTTT; cdr3_aa: CASSLTGGGEKLFF
v_call: TRBV13; clone_size: .; j_call: TRBJ2-3; d_call: .; cdr3_nt: TGTGCCAGCAGCGCTGGACTTTCCACAGATACGCAGTATTTT; cdr3_aa: CASSAGLSTDTQYF
v_call: TRBV15; clone_size: .; j_call: TRBJ1-3; d_call: .; cdr3_nt: TGTGCCACCAGCAGAAAACAGAGCTCTGGAAACACCATATATTTT; cdr3_aa: CATSRKQSSGNTIYF
v_call: TRBV2; clone_size: .; j_call: TRBJ1-6; d_call: .; cdr3_nt: TGTGCCAGCAGTGAAGTAACAGTTTTCGGGGGGAGGGCTTCACCCCTCCACTTT; cdr3_aa: CASSEVTVFGGRASPLHF
v_call: TRBV7-8; clone_size: few; j_call: TRBJ1-5; d_call: .; cdr3_nt: TGTGCCAGCAGCACTCAGGGTCAACAGCCCCAGCATTTT; cdr3_aa: CASSTQGQQPQHF
v_call: TRBV29-1; clone_size: .; j_call: TRBJ2-1; d_call: .; cdr3_nt: TGCAGCGCCGACACCACTAGTGGTGAGCAGTTCTTC; cdr3_aa: CSADTTSGEQFF
v_call: TRBV25-1; clone_size: few; j_call: TRBJ2-2; d_call: .; cdr3_nt: TGTGCCAGCAGTAGTTTTCGGGGGGCCCACACCGGGGAGCTGTTTTTT; cdr3_aa: CASSSFRGAHTGELFF
v_call: TRBV6-6; clone_size: .; j_call: TRBJ2-5; d_call: .; cdr3_nt: TGTGCCAGCAGTACCTGGACATCCTGGGAGACCCAGTACTTC; cdr3_aa: CASSTWTSWETQYF
v_call: TRBV7-9; clone_size: .; j_call: TRBJ2-3; d_call: .; cdr3_nt: TGTGCCAGCAGCTTATTGAGGGCCCCCACAGATACGCAGTATTTT; cdr3_aa: CASSLLRAPTDTQYF